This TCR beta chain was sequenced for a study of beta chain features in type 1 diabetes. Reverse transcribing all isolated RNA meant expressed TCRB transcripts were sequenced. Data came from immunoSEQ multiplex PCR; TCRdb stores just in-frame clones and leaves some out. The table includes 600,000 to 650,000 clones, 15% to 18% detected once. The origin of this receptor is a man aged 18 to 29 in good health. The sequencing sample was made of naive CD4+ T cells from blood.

The CDR3 bases are TGTGCCAGTAGTTTACAGGGGGCGGAAAATCAGCCCCAGCATTTT. It translates to CASSLQGAENQPQHF. The chain carries TRBV19 and TRBJ1-5, with TRBD1 matching over 9 bases. The CDR3 spans 15 residues. The V gene end was trimmed by 5 bases and the J gene end by 4 bases; junction bases not matched to a gene: 6. Germline-derived CDR1 and CDR2 are LNHDA and SQIVND (reference sequence). Full variable domain (outside the CDR3, taken from reference TRBV19 and TRBJ1-5): DGGITQSPKYLFRKEGQNVTLSCEQNLNHDAMYWYRQDPGQGLRLIYYSQIVNDFQKGDIAEGYSVSREKKESFPLTVTSAQKNPTAFYLCASSLQGAENQPQHFGDGTRLSIL.